The following is a T cell receptor (beta chain) sequence with its context. The target antigen is unknown. The data were taken from a study of T cells after posttransplantation cyclophosphamide. Findings of the study overall: Blood and skin or GI T cell repertoires showed limited TRB overlap. Later post-transplant blood repertoires were often dominated by donor CD8+ memory clones. Recipient CMV seropositivity and CMV reactivation strongly tracked TRB clonality.

The table came from immunoSEQ multiplex PCR; TCRdb's copy has only in-frame clones and leaves some out. The data hold tens of thousands of clones, with approximately 92% observed a single time. Peripheral blood was collected from the related graft donor on the marrow donation day. The germline V gene encodes CDR1 MDHEN and CDR2 SYDVKM. V was cut by 4 bases and J by 6 bases, with 8 bases left in between. This CDR3 is 12 amino acids long. Sequenced input: PBMCs. V is TRBV28 and J is TRBJ2-3, with unresolved D. The clonotype originates from a woman in her twenties or thirties in good health and a related stem cell transplant donor. In DNA, the CDR3 is TGTGCCAGCAGTTCGCCCAGTGATACGCAGTATTTT. Encoded protein: CASSSPSDTQYF.